This is a list of T cell receptor beta chains from one sample in a study of cytomegalovirus exposure and HLA in healthy donors. Repertoires were generated with immunoSEQ multiplex PCR, while TCRdb's copy carries only in-frame clones and drops some. The sample records roughly 99,000 clones, 75% to 80% being singletons. Sequenced material: PBMCs. These receptors all come from a woman aged 40 to 50 in good health and CMV-seronegative. The CDR3 runs from the conserved cysteine through the conserved F or W. The D gene is left open where the match is weak. Clone size is given for some rows only: seen once, a few or many times, or a class if the clone is expanded.

j_call | clone_size | v_call | d_call | cdr3_aa | cdr3_nt
TRBJ1-3 | - | TRBV30 | - | CAWIRTVGNTIYF | TGTGCCTGGATCAGGACAGTTGGAAACACCATATATTTT
TRBJ2-3 | - | TRBV27 | - | CASSSYRDTDTQYF | TGTGCCAGCAGTTCGTACCGGGACACAGATACGCAGTATTTT
TRBJ2-7 | - | TRBV4-2 | TRBD1 | CASSQDLRGSEQYF | TGTGCCAGCAGCCAAGATCTCAGGGGGAGCGAGCAGTACTTC
TRBJ1-6 | - | TRBV10-3 | - | CAISGVDRLRGDSNSPLHF | TGTGCCATCAGTGGAGTCGATCGGCTTCGTGGAGACTCAAATTCACCCCTCCACTTT
TRBJ2-7 | once | TRBV7-8 | - | CASSSTGYEQYF | TGTGCCAGCAGCTCCACAGGGTACGAGCAGTACTTC
TRBJ2-5 | - | TRBV4-2 | TRBD2 | CASSQGTSGGARETQYF | TGTGCCAGCAGCCAAGGGACTAGCGGGGGGGCCAGGGAGACCCAGTACTTC
TRBJ2-7 | once | TRBV19 | - | CASSQTGGYEQYF | TGTGCCAGTAGTCAGACAGGAGGTTACGAGCAGTACTTC
TRBJ1-1 | once | TRBV14 | - | CASSPIRVLAFF | TGTGCCAGCAGCCCGATACGGGTTCTGGCTTTCTTT
TRBJ1-2 | - | TRBV29-1 | - | CSVHYRGGGGYPF | TGCAGCGTTCACTACCGTGGAGGCGGTGGCTACCCCTTC
TRBJ2-3 | once | TRBV30 | - | CAWSQGGTSTSTDTQYF | TGTGCCTGGAGTCAAGGTGGGACAAGCACTAGCACAGATACGCAGTATTTT
TRBJ2-7 | - | TRBV5-1 | - | CASRAPQVYEQYF | TGCGCCAGCAGGGCCCCACAGGTCTACGAGCAGTACTTC
TRBJ1-5 | - | TRBV6-1 | - | CASSEGGLSNQPQHF | TGTGCCAGCAGTGAAGGCGGGCTGAGCAATCAGCCCCAGCATTTT
TRBJ1-1 | - | TRBV5-1 | - | CASSIDRLSEAFF | TGCGCCAGCAGCATAGACAGGTTGTCTGAAGCTTTCTTT
TRBJ1-6 | - | TRBV19 | TRBD1 | CASNARGLDNSPLHF | TGTGCCAGTAACGCCAGGGGGCTAGATAATTCACCCCTCCACTTT
TRBJ1-5 | - | TRBV4-1 | - | CASSQEARGTLSFGNQPQHF | TGCGCCAGCAGCCAAGAGGCCAGAGGGACACTTTCATTTGGCAATCAGCCCCAGCATTTT
TRBJ2-5 | - | TRBV19 | TRBD1 | CASSTTGAVRETQYF | TGTGCCAGTAGTACGACAGGGGCGGTTAGAGAGACCCAGTACTTC
TRBJ2-5 | - | TRBV19 | TRBD2 | CASSGGFRETQYF | TGTGCCAGTAGCGGGGGGTTCAGGGAGACCCAGTACTTC
TRBJ1-2 | - | TRBV4-2 | - | CASSQAYYGYTF | TGTGCCAGCAGCCAAGCCTACTATGGCTACACCTTC
TRBJ2-7 | once | TRBV25-1 | - | CASSGAGGPVYF | TGTGCCAGCAGTGGGGCAGGGGGGCCTGTGTACTTC
TRBJ1-6 | - | TRBV5-1 | - | CASSPGTDSRSPLHF | TGCGCCAGCAGCCCCGGAACCGACAGCCGTTCACCCCTCCACTTT
TRBJ1-2 | - | TRBV10-3 | TRBD1 | CAISEDRAGYGYTF | TGTGCCATCAGTGAAGACAGGGCAGGGTATGGCTACACCTTC
TRBJ1-6 | once | TRBV4-2 | - | CASSQEDSMGSPLHF | TGTGCCAGCAGCCAAGAGGACAGTATGGGGTCACCCCTCCACTTT
TRBJ2-7 | - | TRBV6-1 | - | CARIFRDNSYEQYF | TGTGCCAGGATTTTCAGGGATAACTCCTACGAGCAGTACTTC
TRBJ2-7 | once | TRBV5-4 | TRBD1 | CASSNPGQGYEQYF | TGTGCCAGCAGTAATCCGGGACAGGGTTACGAGCAGTACTTC
TRBJ2-7 | - | TRBV2 | TRBD2 | CASSEALAGGRTYEQYF | TGTGCCAGCAGTGAAGCGCTTGCGGGGGGGCGAACCTACGAGCAGTACTTC
TRBJ1-5 | - | TRBV5-1 | - | CASSLGGVAGQPQHF | TGCGCCAGCAGCTTGGGGGGCGTCGCCGGTCAGCCCCAGCATTTT
TRBJ1-2 | - | TRBV14 | TRBD1 | CASSQGRTGPLSGYTF | TGTGCCAGCAGCCAGGGCAGGACAGGACCACTATCCGGCTACACCTTC
TRBJ1-2 | - | TRBV15 | TRBD1 | CATSRDMTGNGYTF | TGTGCCACCAGCAGAGATATGACAGGGAACGGCTACACCTTC
TRBJ1-3 | - | TRBV30 | - | CAWRPRGFGSGNTIYF | TGTGCCTGGCGGCCTCGGGGGTTCGGCTCTGGAAACACCATATATTTT
TRBJ2-3 | - | TRBV7-3 | TRBD2 | CASSRGTSGVTDTQYF | TGTGCCAGCAGCCGTGGGACTAGCGGGGTCACAGATACGCAGTATTTT
TRBJ2-2 | - | TRBV7-8 | - | CASSLAGAPPGELFF | TGTGCCAGCAGCTTAGCGGGGGCACCACCCGGGGAGCTGTTTTTT
TRBJ2-3 | large | TRBV6-1 | TRBD1 | CASSEGQGADTQYF | TGTGCCAGCAGTGAAGGACAGGGGGCAGATACGCAGTATTTT
TRBJ2-7 | - | TRBV5-4 | - | CASSLGTSSSLEQYF | TGTGCCAGCAGCCTAGGGACATCCTCCTCCTTAGAGCAGTACTTC
TRBJ1-1 | - | TRBV20-1 | TRBD1 | CSASGQGEAFF | TGCAGTGCTAGTGGACAGGGTGAAGCTTTCTTT
TRBJ2-2 | - | TRBV5-4 | TRBD2 | CASRLGLASGELFF | TGTGCCAGCAGACTGGGACTAGCATCCGGGGAGCTGTTTTTT
TRBJ1-6 | - | TRBV4-1 | - | CASSQRGPINSPLHF | TGCGCCAGCAGCCAGCGGGGACCGATAAATTCACCCCTCCACTTT
TRBJ1-4 | - | TRBV5-1 | - | CASSLELTRASEGEKLFF | TGCGCCAGCAGCTTGGAACTGACTAGAGCCAGTGAGGGCGAAAAACTGTTTTTT
TRBJ1-1 | few | TRBV5-6 | - | CASSLEARGTEAFF | TGTGCCAGCAGCTTGGAAGCGCGGGGCACTGAAGCTTTCTTT
TRBJ2-1 | - | TRBV6-5 | TRBD1 | CASRPRGQGYNEQFF | TGTGCCAGCAGACCCCGGGGACAGGGCTACAATGAGCAGTTCTTC
TRBJ1-1 | - | TRBV7-6 | - | CASSFGQGEAFF | TGTGCCAGCAGCTTTGGCCAGGGTGAAGCTTTCTTT
TRBJ1-6 | - | TRBV19 | - | CASSWTDASPLHF | TGTGCCAGTAGTTGGACTGACGCATCACCCCTCCACTTT
TRBJ1-5 | - | TRBV9 | TRBD1 | CASSAGTDNSNQPQHF | TGTGCCAGCAGCGCTGGGACAGATAATAGCAATCAGCCCCAGCATTTT
TRBJ1-2 | - | TRBV7-2 | - | CASSFQVPPIYGYTF | TGTGCCAGCAGCTTCCAGGTTCCGCCAATCTATGGCTACACCTTC
TRBJ1-5 | once | TRBV4-1 | - | CASSQERDQPQHF | TGCGCCAGCAGCCAAGAGCGGGATCAGCCCCAGCATTTT
TRBJ2-4 | - | TRBV4-3 | - | CASSQDLYGDYIQYF | TGCGCCAGCAGCCAAGATCTCTACGGAGACTACATTCAGTACTTC
TRBJ1-1 | - | TRBV7-3 | - | CASSLWGGTEAFF | TGTGCCAGCAGCTTGTGGGGGGGCACTGAAGCTTTCTTT
TRBJ2-2 | - | TRBV30 | - | CAWTGSNTGELFF | TGTGCCTGGACAGGGTCGAACACCGGGGAGCTGTTTTTT
TRBJ1-2 | - | TRBV29-1 | - | CSVDRGTYGYTF | TGCAGCGTTGATAGGGGTACCTATGGCTACACCTTC
TRBJ1-1 | few | TRBV6-9 | - | CASSWVDSSNTEAFF | TGTGCCAGCAGTTGGGTGGACAGCTCGAACACTGAAGCTTTCTTT
TRBJ2-1 | - | TRBV11-2 | TRBD2 | CASSPGGLAGGSYNEQFF | TGTGCCAGCAGTCCAGGGGGGCTAGCGGGGGGGTCCTACAATGAGCAGTTCTTC
TRBJ1-2 | - | TRBV4-2 | TRBD1 | CASSLGGGQGDYGYTF | TGTGCCAGCAGCCTCGGAGGGGGGCAGGGGGACTATGGCTACACCTTC
TRBJ2-4 | - | TRBV30 | - | CARSRGGGENIQYF | TGTGCCCGATCTAGGGGGGGAGGGGAAAACATTCAGTACTTC
TRBJ2-1 | - | TRBV28 | - | CASSLLRGRNQFF | TGTGCCAGCAGTTTATTAAGGGGGAGAAACCAGTTCTTC
TRBJ2-5 | few | TRBV5-1 | - | CASSLFTGSPQETQYF | TGCGCCAGCAGCCTGTTTACAGGGAGTCCTCAAGAGACCCAGTACTTC
TRBJ1-1 | medium-sized | TRBV7-3 | TRBD1 | CASRLQGAINTEAFF | TGTGCCAGCAGGTTACAGGGGGCTATAAACACTGAAGCTTTCTTT
TRBJ2-5 | - | TRBV9 | TRBD2 | CASSPPGTSEETQYF | TGTGCCAGCAGCCCCCCCGGGACTAGCGAAGAGACCCAGTACTTC
TRBJ1-5 | - | TRBV6-5 | - | CASSRGSNQPQHF | TGTGCCAGCAGCAGGGGAAGCAATCAGCCCCAGCATTTT
TRBJ1-5 | - | TRBV5-8 | TRBD1 | CASSLGGQVNQPQHF | TGTGCCAGCAGCTTGGGAGGACAGGTAAATCAGCCCCAGCATTTT
TRBJ2-2 | - | TRBV4-3 | TRBD1 | CASSQDLGTGNTGELFF | TGCGCCAGCAGCCAAGATTTGGGGACAGGGAACACCGGGGAGCTGTTTTTT